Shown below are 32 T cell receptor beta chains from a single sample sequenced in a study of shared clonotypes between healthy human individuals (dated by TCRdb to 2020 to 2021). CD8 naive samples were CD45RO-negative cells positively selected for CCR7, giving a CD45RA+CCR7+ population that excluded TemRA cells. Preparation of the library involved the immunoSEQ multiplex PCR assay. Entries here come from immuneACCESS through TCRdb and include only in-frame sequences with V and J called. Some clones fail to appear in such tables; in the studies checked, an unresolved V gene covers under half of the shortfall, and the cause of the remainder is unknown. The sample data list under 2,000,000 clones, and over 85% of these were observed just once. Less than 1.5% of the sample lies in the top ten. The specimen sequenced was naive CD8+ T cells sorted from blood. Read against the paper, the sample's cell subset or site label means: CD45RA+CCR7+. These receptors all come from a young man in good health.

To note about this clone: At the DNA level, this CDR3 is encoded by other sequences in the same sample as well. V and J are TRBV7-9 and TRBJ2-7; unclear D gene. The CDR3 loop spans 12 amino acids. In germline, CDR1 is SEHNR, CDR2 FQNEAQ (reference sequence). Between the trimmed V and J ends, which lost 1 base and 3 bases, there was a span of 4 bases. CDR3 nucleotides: TGTGCCAGCAGCTTAGAAAGCTACGAGCAGTACTTC. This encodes CASSLESYEQYF.

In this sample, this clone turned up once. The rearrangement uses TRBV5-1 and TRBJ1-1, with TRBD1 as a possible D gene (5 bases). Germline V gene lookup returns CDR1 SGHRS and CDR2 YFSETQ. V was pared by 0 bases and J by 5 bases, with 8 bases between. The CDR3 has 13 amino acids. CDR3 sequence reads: CASSLAGLTEAFF. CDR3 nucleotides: TGCGCCAGCAGCTTGGCAGGGCTGACTGAAGCTTTCTTT.

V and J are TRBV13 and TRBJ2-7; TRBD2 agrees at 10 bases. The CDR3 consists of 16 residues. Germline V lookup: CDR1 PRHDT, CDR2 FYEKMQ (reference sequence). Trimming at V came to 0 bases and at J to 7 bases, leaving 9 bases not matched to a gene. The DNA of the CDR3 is TGTGCCAGCAGCTTAGGAGGAGCGGGAGGGCCAGTTGAGCAGTACTTC. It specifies CASSLGGAGGPVEQYF.

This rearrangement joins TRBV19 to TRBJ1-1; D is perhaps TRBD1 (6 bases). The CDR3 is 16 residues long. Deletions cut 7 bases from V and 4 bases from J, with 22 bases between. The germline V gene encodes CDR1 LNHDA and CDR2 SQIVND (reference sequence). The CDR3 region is CASISGQPWSPTEAFF. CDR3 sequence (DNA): TGTGCCAGTATCTCAGGACAGCCTTGGAGCCCCACTGAAGCTTTCTTT.

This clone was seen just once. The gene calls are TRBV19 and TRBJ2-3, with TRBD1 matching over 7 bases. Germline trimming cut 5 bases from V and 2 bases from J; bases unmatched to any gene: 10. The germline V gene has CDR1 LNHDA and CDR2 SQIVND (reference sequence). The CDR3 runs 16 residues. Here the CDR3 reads CASSLYTGTVTDTQYF. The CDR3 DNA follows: TGTGCCAGTAGTCTCTATACCGGGACAGTCACAGATACGCAGTATTTT.

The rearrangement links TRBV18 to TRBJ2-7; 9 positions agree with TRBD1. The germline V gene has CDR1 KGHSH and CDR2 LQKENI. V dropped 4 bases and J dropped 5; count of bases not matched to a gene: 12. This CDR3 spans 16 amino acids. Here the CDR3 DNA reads TGTGCCAGCTCACTAGACCCCGGGACAGGGTCCCACGAGCAGTACTTC. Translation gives CASSLDPGTGSHEQYF.

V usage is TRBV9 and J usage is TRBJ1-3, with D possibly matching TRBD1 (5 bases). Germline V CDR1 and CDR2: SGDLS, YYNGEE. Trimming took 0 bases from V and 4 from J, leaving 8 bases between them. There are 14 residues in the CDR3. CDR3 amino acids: CASSVDGDGNTIYF. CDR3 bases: TGTGCCAGCAGCGTAGACGGGGACGGAAACACCATATATTTT.

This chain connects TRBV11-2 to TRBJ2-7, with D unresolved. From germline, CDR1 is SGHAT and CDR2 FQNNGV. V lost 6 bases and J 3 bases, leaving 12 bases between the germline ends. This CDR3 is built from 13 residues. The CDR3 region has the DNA TGTGCCAGCAGGACGACATTGGACTACGAGCAGTACTTC. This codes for CASRTTLDYEQYF.

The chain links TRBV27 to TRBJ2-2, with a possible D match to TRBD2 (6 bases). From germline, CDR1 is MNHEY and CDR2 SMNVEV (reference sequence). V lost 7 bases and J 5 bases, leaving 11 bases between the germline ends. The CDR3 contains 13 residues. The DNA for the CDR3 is TGTGCCAGCACACCAGGGAGGACCGGGGAGCTGTTTTTT. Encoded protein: CASTPGRTGELFF.

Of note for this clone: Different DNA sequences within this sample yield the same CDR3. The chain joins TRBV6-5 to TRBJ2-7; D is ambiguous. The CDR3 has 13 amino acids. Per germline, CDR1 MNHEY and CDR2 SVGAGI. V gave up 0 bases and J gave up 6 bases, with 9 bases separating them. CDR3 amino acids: CASSYSPSFEQYF. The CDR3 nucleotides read TGTGCCAGCAGTTACTCGCCCTCTTTCGAGCAGTACTTC.

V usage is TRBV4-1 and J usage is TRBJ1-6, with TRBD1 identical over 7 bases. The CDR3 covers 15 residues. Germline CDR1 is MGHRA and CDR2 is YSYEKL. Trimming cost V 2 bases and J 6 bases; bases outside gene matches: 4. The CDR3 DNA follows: TGCGCCAGCAGCCAAAGGGGGCCATCTAATTCACCCCTCCACTTT. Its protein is CASSQRGPSNSPLHF.

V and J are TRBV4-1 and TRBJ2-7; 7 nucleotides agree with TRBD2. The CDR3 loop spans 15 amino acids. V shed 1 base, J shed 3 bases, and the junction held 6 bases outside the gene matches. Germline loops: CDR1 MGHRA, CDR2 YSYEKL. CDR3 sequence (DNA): TGCGCCAGCAGCCAAGGACTAGCCGGTAACTACGAGCAGTACTTC. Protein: CASSQGLAGNYEQYF.

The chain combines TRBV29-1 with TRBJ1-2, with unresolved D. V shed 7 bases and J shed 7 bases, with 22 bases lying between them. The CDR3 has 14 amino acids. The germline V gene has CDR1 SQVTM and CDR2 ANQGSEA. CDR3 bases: TGCAGCGCGACGGTTGGCTACTTAGGTCTTGGCTACACCTTC. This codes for CSATVGYLGLGYTF. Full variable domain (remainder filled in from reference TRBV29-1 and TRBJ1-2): SAVISQKPSRDICQRGTSLTIQCQVDSQVTMMFWYRQQPGQSLTLIATANQGSEATYESGFVIDKFPISRPNLTFSTLTVSNMSPEDSSIYLCSATVGYLGLGYTFGSGTRLTVV.

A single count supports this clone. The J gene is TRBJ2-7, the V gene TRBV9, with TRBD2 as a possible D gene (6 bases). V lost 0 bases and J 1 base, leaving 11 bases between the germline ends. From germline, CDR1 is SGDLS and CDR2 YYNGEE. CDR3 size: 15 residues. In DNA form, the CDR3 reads TGTGCCAGCAGCGTAGCTGACGGGGGATCCTACGAGCAGTACTTC. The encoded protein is CASSVADGGSYEQYF.

The CDR3 sequence: CASSADFTDTQYF. The CDR3 DNA reads TGTGCCAGTAGTGCGGACTTCACAGATACGCAGTATTTT. V usage is TRBV19 and J usage is TRBJ2-3; a possible D gene is TRBD2 (5 bases). Per germline, CDR1 LNHDA and CDR2 SQIVND (reference sequence). Trimming pared 5 bases from V and 2 bases from J, leaving 8 bases between. This CDR3 has 13 amino acids.

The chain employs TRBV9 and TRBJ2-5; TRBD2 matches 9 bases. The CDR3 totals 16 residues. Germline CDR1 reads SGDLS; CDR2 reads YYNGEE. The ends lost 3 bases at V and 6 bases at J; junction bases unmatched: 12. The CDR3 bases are TGTGCCAGCAGCGACCCGACTAGCGGAGACCTCCAGACCCAGTACTTC. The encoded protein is CASSDPTSGDLQTQYF.

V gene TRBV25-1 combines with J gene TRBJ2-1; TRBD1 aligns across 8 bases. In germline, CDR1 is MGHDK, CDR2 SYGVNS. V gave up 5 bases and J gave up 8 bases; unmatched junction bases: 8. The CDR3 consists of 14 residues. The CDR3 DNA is TGTGCCAGCAGTAAGTCAGGGGGCGGGGATGAGCAGTTCTTC. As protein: CASSKSGGGDEQFF.

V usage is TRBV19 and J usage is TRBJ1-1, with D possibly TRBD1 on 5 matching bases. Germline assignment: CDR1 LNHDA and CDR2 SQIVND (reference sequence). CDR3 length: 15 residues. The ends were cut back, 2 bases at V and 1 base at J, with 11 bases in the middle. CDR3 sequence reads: CASSITQGGNTEAFF. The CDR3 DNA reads TGTGCCAGTAGTATAACCCAGGGCGGGAACACTGAAGCTTTCTTT.

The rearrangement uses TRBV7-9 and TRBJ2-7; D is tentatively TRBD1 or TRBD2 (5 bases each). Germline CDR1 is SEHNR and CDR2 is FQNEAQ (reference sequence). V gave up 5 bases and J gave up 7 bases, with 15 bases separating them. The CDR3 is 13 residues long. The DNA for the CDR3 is TGTGCCAGCAGCCCGGGGACCCTGGGGGAGCAGTACTTC. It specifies CASSPGTLGEQYF.

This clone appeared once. The CDR3 region has the DNA TGTGCCAGCAGTATCAATCTCTTGGCCGGGGAGCTGTTTTTT. Its protein is CASSINLLAGELFF. This chain links TRBV6-5 with TRBJ2-2; no clear D. CDR1 MNHEY and CDR2 SVGAGI come from the germline V gene. Between the trimmed V and J ends, which lost 5 bases and 6 bases, there was a span of 13 bases. The CDR3 is 14 residues long.

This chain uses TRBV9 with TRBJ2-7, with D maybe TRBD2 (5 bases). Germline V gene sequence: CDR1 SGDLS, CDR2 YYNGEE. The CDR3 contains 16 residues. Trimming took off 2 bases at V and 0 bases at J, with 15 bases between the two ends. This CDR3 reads CASSVGWGDFSYEQYF. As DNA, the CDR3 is TGTGCCAGCAGCGTGGGATGGGGAGACTTCTCCTACGAGCAGTACTTC.

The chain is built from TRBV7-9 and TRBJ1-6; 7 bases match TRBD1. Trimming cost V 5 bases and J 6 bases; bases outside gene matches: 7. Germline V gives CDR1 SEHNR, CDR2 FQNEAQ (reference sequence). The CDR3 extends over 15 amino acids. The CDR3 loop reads CASSPPRQGNSPLHF. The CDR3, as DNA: TGTGCCAGCAGCCCCCCTAGACAGGGTAATTCACCCCTCCACTTT.

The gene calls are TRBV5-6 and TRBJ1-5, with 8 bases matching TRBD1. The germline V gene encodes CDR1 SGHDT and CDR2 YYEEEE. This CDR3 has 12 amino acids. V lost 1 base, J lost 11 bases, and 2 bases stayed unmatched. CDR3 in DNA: TGTGCCAGCAGCTTGACAGGGGGTACCCAGCATTTT. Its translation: CASSLTGGTQHF.

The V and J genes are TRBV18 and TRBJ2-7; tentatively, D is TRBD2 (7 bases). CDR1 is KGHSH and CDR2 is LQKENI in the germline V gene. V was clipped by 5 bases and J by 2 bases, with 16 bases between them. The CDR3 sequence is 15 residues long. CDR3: CASSARGAPPYEQYF. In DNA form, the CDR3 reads TGTGCCAGCTCAGCCCGGGGGGCCCCGCCCTACGAGCAGTACTTC. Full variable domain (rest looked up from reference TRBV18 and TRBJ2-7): NAGVMQNPRHLVRRRGQEARLRCSPMKGHSHVYWYRQLPEEGLKFMVYLQKENIIDESGMPKERFSAEFPKEGPSILRIQQVVRGDSAAYFCASSARGAPPYEQYFGPGTRLTVT.

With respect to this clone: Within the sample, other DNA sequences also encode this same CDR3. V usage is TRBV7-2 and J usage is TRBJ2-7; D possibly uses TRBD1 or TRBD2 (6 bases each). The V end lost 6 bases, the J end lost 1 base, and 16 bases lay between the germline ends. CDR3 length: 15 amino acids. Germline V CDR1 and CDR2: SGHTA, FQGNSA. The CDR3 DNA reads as TGTGCCAGCAGTTACTATGGGGGGCCTTCCTACGAGCAGTACTTC. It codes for CASSYYGGPSYEQYF.

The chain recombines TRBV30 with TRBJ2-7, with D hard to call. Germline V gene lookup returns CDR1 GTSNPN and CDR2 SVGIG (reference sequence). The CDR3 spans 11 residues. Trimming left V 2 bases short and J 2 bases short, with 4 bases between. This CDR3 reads CAWSPAYEQYF. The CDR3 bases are TGTGCCTGGAGTCCGGCCTACGAGCAGTACTTC.

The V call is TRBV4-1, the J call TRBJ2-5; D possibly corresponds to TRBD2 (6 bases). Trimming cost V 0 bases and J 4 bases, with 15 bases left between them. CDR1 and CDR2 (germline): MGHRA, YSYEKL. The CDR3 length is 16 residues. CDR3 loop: CASSQDYGGGVETQYF. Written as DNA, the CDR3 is TGCGCCAGCAGCCAAGACTACGGGGGTGGGGTAGAGACCCAGTACTTC.

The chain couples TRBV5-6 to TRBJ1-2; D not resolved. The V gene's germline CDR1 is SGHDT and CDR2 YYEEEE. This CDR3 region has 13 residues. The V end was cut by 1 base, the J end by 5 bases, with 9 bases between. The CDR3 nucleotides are TGTGCCAGCAGCTTGCCCACGGAATATGGCTACACCTTC. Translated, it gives CASSLPTEYGYTF.

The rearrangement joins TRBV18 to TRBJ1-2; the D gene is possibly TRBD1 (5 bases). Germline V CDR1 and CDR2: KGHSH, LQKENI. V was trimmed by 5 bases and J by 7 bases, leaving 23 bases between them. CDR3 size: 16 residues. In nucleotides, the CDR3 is TGTGCCAGCTCATCATCGTTAGGGGCGATACAGTTTGGCTACACCTTC. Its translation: CASSSSLGAIQFGYTF. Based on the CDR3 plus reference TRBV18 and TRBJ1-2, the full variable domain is NAGVMQNPRHLVRRRGQEARLRCSPMKGHSHVYWYRQLPEEGLKFMVYLQKENIIDESGMPKERFSAEFPKEGPSILRIQQVVRGDSAAYFCASSSSLGAIQFGYTFGSGTRLTVV.

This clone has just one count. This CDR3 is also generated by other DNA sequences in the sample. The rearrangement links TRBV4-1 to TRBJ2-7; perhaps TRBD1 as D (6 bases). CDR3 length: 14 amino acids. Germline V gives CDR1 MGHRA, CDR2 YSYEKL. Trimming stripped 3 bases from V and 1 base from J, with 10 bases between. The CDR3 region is CASSQVQGSYEQYF. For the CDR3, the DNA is TGCGCCAGCAGCCAGGTACAGGGATCCTACGAGCAGTACTTC.

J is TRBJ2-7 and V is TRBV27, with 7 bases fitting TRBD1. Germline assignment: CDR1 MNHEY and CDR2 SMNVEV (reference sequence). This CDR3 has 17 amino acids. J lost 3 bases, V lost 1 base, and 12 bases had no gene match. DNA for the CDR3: TGTGCCAGCAGTTTATTATTCGACAGGGACGCTCTCTACGAGCAGTACTTC. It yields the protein CASSLLFDRDALYEQYF.

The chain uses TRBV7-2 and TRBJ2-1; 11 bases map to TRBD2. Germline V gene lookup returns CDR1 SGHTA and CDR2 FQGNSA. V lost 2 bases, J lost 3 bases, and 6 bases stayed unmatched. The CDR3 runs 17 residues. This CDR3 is CASSLLLAGAYYNEQFF. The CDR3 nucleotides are TGTGCCAGCAGCTTACTACTAGCGGGGGCCTACTACAATGAGCAGTTCTTC.